This T cell receptor beta chain is from a study of T cell clusters in autoimmune cytopenias. This clonotype is medium-sized by frequency. Its antigen remains unidentified. Each sample's input was 200 to 300 ng genomic DNA, 38,000 or so genome equivalents. This CDR3 spans 11 amino acids. CDR1 is MNHEY, CDR2 SVGAGI, per germline. General observations from the study: No cluster-lack signature appeared between secondary cytopenia and chronic lymphocytic leukemia patients, apparently due to lymphoma masking. TRB repertoire shifts in secondary cytopenia and chronic lymphocytic leukemia mostly reflected lymphoma, not autoimmunity. Healthy donors had roughly 3-fold more exclusive TRB clusters than active autoimmune hepatitis patients. Primary autoimmune cytopenia patients seemingly lacked the physiological T cell clusters found in healthy donors.

One tube held mixed TRB-A and TRB-B primer pools for touch-down PCR. From the multiplex PCR reads, TCRdb lists one entry per CDR3 protein and no DNA. This sample's table reports several thousand distinct CDR3 sequences. The clonotype was recovered from a human donor with an autoimmune cytopenia or autoimmune hepatitis (not recorded which). This chain links TRBV6-5 with TRBJ1-2. Sequencing input: peripheral blood. The CDR3 protein is CASSDNYGYTF.